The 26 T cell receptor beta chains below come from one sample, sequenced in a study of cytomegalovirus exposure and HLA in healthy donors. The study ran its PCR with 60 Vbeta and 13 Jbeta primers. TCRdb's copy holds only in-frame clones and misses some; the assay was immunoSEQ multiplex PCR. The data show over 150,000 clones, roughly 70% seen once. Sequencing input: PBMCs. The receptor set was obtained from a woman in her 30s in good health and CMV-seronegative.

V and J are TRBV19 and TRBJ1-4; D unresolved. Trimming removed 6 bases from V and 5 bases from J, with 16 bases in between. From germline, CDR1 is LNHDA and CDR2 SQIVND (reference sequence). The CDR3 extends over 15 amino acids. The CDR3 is CASSSPGAGNEKLFF. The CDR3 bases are TGTGCCAGTAGCTCCCCGGGAGCAGGAAATGAAAAACTGTTTTTT. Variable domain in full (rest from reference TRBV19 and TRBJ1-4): DGGITQSPKYLFRKEGQNVTLSCEQNLNHDAMYWYRQDPGQGLRLIYYSQIVNDFQKGDIAEGYSVSREKKESFPLTVTSAQKNPTAFYLCASSSPGAGNEKLFFGSGTQLSVL.

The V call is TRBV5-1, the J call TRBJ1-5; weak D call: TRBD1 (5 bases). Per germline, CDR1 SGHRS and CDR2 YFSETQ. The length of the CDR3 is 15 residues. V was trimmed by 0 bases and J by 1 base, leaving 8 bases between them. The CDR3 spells CASSLEGASNQPQHF. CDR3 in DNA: TGCGCCAGCAGCTTGGAAGGGGCGAGCAATCAGCCCCAGCATTTT.

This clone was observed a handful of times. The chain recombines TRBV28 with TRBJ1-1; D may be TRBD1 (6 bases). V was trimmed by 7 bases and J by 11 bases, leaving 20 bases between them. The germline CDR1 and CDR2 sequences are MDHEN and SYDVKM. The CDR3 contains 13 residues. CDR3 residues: CASTSWQGMDAFF. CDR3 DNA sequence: TGTGCCAGCACCTCCTGGCAGGGGATGGACGCTTTCTTT.

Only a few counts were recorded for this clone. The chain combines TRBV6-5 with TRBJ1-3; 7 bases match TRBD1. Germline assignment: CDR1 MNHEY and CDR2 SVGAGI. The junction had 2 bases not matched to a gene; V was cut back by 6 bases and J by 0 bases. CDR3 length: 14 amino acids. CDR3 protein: CASRQGLSGNTIYF. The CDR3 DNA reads TGTGCCAGCAGACAGGGGCTCTCTGGAAACACCATATATTTT.

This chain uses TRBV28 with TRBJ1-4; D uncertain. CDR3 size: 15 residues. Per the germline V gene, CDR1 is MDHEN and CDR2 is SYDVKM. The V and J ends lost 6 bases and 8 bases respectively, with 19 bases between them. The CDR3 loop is CASRSFLRNLEKLFF. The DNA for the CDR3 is TGTGCCAGCAGATCCTTTCTGCGGAATCTCGAAAAACTGTTTTTT. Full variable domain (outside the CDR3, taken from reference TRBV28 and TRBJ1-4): DVKVTQSSRYLVKRTGEKVFLECVQDMDHENMFWYRQDPGLGLRLIYFSYDVKMKEKGDIPEGYSVSREKKERFSLILESASTNQTSMYLCASRSFLRNLEKLFFGSGTQLSVL.

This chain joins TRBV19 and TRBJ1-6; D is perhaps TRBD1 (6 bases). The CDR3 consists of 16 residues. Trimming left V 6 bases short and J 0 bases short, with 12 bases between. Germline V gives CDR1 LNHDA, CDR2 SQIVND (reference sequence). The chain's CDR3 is CASRGTLSSYNSPLHF. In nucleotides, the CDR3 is TGTGCCAGTAGGGGGACACTAAGCTCCTATAATTCACCCCTCCACTTT.

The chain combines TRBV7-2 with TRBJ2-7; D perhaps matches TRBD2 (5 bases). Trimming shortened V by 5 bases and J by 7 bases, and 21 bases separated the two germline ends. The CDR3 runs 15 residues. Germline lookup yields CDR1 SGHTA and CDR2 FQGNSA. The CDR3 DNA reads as TGTGCCAGCAGCACTAGAGCCCCTGAGCGAGGGGAGCAGTACTTC. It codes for CASSTRAPERGEQYF. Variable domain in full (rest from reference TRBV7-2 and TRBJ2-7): GAGVSQSPSNKVTEKGKDVELRCDPISGHTALYWYRQSLGQGLEFLIYFQGNSAPDKSGLPSDRFSAERTGGSVSTLTIQRTQQEDSAVYLCASSTRAPERGEQYFGPGTRLTVT.

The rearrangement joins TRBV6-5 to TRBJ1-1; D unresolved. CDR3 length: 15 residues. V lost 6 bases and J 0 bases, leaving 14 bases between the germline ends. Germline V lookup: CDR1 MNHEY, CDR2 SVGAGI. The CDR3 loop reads CASRPTTVMNTEAFF. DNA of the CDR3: TGTGCCAGCAGGCCAACCACAGTGATGAACACTGAAGCTTTCTTT.

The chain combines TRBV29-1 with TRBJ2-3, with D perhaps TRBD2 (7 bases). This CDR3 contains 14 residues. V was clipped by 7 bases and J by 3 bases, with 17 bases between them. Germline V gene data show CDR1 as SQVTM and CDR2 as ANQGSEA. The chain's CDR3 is CSGSGAGETDTQYF. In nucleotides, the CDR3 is TGCAGCGGTTCGGGGGCGGGAGAAACAGATACGCAGTATTTT.

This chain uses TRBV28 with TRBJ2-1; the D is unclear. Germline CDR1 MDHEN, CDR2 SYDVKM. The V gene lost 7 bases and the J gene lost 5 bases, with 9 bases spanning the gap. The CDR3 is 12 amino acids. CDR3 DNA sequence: TGTGCCAGCACTGATGGCCACAATGAGCAGTTCTTC. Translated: CASTDGHNEQFF. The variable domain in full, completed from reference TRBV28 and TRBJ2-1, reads DVKVTQSSRYLVKRTGEKVFLECVQDMDHENMFWYRQDPGLGLRLIYFSYDVKMKEKGDIPEGYSVSREKKERFSLILESASTNQTSMYLCASTDGHNEQFFGPGTRLTVL.

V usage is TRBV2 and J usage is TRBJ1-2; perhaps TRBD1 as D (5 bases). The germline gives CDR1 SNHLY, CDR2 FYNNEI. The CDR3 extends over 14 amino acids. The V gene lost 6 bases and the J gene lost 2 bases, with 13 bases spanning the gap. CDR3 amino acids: CASSETGLNYGYTF. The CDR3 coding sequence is TGTGCCAGCAGCGAAACGGGACTGAACTATGGCTACACCTTC.

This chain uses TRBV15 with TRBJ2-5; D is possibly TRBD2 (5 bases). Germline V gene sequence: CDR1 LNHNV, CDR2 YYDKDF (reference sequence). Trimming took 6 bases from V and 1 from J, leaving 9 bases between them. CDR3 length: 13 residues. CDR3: CATRSGGQETQYF. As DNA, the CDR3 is TGTGCCACCAGAAGCGGAGGCCAAGAGACCCAGTACTTC.

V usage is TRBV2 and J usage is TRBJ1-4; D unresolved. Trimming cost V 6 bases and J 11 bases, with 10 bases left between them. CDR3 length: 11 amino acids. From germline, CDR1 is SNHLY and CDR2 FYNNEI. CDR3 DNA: TGTGCCAGCAGCTATCCGGGGAAACTGTTTTTT. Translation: CASSYPGKLFF.

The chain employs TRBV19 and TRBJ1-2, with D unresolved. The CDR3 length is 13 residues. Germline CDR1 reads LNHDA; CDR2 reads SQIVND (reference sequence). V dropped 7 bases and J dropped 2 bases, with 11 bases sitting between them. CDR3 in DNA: TGTGCCAGTAAAAGGACGGGGAACTATGGCTACACCTTC. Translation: CASKRTGNYGYTF. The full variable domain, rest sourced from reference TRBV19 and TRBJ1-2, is DGGITQSPKYLFRKEGQNVTLSCEQNLNHDAMYWYRQDPGQGLRLIYYSQIVNDFQKGDIAEGYSVSREKKESFPLTVTSAQKNPTAFYLCASKRTGNYGYTFGSGTRLTVV.

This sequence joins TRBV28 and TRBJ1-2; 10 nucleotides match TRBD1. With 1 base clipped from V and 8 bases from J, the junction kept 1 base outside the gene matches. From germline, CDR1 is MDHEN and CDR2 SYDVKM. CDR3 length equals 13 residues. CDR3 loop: CASSLLDRGGYTF. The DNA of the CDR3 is TGTGCCAGCAGTTTATTGGACAGGGGGGGCTACACCTTC.

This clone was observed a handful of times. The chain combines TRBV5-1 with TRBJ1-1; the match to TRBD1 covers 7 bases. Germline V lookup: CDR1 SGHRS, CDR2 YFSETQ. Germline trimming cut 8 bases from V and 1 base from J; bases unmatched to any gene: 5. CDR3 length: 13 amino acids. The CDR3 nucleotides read TGCGCCAGGGGGACAGTTACGAACACTGAAGCTTTCTTT. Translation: CARGTVTNTEAFF.

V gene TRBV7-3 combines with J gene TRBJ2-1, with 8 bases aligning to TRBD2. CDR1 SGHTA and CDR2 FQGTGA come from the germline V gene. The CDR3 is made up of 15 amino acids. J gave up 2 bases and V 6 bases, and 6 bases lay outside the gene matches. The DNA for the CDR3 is TGTGCCAGCAGGTACGCGGGGGGACCCTACAATGAGCAGTTCTTC. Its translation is CASRYAGGPYNEQFF. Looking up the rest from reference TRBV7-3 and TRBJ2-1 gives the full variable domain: GAGVSQTPSNKVTEKGKYVELRCDPISGHTALYWYRQSLGQGPEFLIYFQGTGAADDSGLPNDRFFAVRPEGSVSTLKIQRTERGDSAVYLCASRYAGGPYNEQFFGPGTRLTVL.

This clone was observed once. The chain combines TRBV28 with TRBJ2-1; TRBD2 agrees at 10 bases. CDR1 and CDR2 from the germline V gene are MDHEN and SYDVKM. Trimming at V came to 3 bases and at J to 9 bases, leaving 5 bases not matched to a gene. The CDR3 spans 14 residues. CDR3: CASSFGVAGGEQFF. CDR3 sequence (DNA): TGTGCCAGCAGTTTCGGGGTAGCGGGAGGTGAGCAGTTCTTC.

Here the CDR3 reads CASSSRDRDEQFF. The CDR3 bases are TGTGCCAGCAGCTCCCGGGACAGGGATGAGCAGTTCTTC. The chain couples TRBV5-4 to TRBJ2-1; 9 bases agree with TRBD1. Germline V gene data show CDR1 as SGHNT and CDR2 as YYREEE (reference sequence). The ends lost 3 bases at V and 8 bases at J; junction bases unmatched: 3. The CDR3 spans 13 residues.

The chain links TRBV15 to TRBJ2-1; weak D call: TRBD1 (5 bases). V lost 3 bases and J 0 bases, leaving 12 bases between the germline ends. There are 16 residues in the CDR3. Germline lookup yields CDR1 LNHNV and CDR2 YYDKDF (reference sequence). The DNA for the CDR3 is TGTGCCACCAGCAGTGGGGCCCCGAGCTCCTACAATGAGCAGTTCTTC. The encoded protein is CATSSGAPSSYNEQFF. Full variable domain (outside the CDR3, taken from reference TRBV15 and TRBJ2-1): DAMVIQNPRYQVTQFGKPVTLSCSQTLNHNVMYWYQQKSSQAPKLLFHYYDKDFNNEADTPDNFQSRRPNTSFCFLDIRSPGLGDTAMYLCATSSGAPSSYNEQFFGPGTRLTVL.

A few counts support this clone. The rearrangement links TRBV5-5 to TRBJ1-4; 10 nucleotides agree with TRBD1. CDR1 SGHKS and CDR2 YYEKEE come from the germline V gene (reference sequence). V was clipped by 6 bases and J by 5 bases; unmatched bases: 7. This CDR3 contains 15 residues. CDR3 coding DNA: TGTGCCAGCACCAATGACAGGGGGCTCAATGAAAAACTGTTTTTT. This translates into CASTNDRGLNEKLFF.

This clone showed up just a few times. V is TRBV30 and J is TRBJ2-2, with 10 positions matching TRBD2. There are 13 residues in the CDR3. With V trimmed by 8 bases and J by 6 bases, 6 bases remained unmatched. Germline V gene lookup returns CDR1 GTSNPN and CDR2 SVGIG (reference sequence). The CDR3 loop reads CAHSGGASGELFF. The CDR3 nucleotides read TGTGCCCACAGCGGGGGGGCGTCCGGGGAGCTGTTTTTT.

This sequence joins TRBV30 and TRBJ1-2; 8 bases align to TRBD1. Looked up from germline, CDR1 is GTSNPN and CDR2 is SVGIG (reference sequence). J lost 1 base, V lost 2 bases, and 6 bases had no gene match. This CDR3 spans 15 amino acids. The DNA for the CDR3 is TGTGCCTGGAGTAGGACAGGGCGTCATAACTATGGCTACACCTTC. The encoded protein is CAWSRTGRHNYGYTF.

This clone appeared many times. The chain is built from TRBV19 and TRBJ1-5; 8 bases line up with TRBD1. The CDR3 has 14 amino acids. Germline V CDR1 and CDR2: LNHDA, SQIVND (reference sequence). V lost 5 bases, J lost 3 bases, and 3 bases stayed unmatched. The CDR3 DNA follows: TGTGCCAGTAGTGCAGGGGGCTACAATCAGCCCCAGCATTTT. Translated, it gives CASSAGGYNQPQHF.

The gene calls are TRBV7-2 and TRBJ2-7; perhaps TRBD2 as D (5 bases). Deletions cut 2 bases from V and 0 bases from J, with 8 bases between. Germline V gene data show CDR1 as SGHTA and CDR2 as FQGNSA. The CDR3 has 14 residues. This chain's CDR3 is CASSLRRVSYEQYF. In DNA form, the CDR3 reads TGTGCCAGCAGCTTACGGCGGGTCTCCTACGAGCAGTACTTC. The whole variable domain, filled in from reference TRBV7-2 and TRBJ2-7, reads GAGVSQSPSNKVTEKGKDVELRCDPISGHTALYWYRQSLGQGLEFLIYFQGNSAPDKSGLPSDRFSAERTGGSVSTLTIQRTQQEDSAVYLCASSLRRVSYEQYFGPGTRLTVT.

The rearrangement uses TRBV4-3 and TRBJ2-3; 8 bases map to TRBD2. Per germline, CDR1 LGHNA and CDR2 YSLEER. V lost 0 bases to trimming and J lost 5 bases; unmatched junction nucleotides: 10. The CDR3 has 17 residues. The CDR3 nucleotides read TGCGCCAGCAGCCAAGATCGTACTAGCGGTCCTCAAGATACGCAGTATTTT. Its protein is CASSQDRTSGPQDTQYF.